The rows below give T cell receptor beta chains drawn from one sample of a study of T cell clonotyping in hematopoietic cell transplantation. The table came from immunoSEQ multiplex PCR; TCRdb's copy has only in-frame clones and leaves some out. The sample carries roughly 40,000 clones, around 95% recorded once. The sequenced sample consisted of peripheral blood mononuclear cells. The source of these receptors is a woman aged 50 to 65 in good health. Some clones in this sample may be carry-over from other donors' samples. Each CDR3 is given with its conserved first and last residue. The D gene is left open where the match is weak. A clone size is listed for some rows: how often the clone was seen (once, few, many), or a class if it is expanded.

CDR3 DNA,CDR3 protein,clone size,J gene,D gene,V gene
TGTGCCAGCACCGAGGGAGGCGTTATGTATGGCTACACCTTC,CASTEGGVMYGYTF,-,TRBJ1-2,-,TRBV6-1
TGTGCCAGCAGCCGTACAGGGGGAACTGAAGCTTTCTTT,CASSRTGGTEAFF,-,TRBJ1-1,TRBD1,TRBV6-5
TGTGCCAGCAGTTTAGCTAACAGGGGGCTCGACGGGGGGACTGAAGCTTTCTTT,CASSLANRGLDGGTEAFF,-,TRBJ1-1,TRBD1,TRBV28
TGTGCCAGCAGCTCTTCCGGGCTTGAAGCTTTCTTT,CASSSSGLEAFF,-,TRBJ1-1,-,TRBV11-2
TGTGCCAGCAGTGGGTCGGCTGGTTATGGCTACACCTTC,CASSGSAGYGYTF,-,TRBJ1-2,-,TRBV6-1
TGTGCCAGTACGACAGCTCACGGCAATCAGCCCCAGCATTTT,CASTTAHGNQPQHF,-,TRBJ1-5,-,TRBV19
TGTGCCAGCAGCGTAGAAGTAGATACGCAGTATTTT,CASSVEVDTQYF,-,TRBJ2-3,-,TRBV9
TGTGCCAGCAGCTCGACTAGCAGGGGCGGGGAGCTGTTTTTT,CASSSTSRGGELFF,once,TRBJ2-2,-,TRBV6-1
TGTGCCAGCAGCTTATCGAATGTCGGGACCGTCAATCAAGAGACCCAGTACTTC,CASSLSNVGTVNQETQYF,-,TRBJ2-5,-,TRBV11-1
TGTGCCAGCAGCTCACGCACCGGGACAGGGGCTCTAAACCTCGATGGCACCGGGGAGCTGTTTTTT,CASSSRTGTGALNLDGTGELFF,once,TRBJ2-2,TRBD1,TRBV7-6
TGTGCCACCAGCGGAAGGGTTGACACTGAAGCTTTCTTT,CATSGRVDTEAFF,-,TRBJ1-1,-,TRBV15
TGTGCCAGCGTTGTCGATCGGACGGCCTATGGCTACACCTTC,CASVVDRTAYGYTF,-,TRBJ1-2,-,TRBV28
TGTGCCAGCAGCTTTTACGACAGGGTCTCCTACGAGCAGTACTTC,CASSFYDRVSYEQYF,-,TRBJ2-7,TRBD1,TRBV5-8
TGTGCCAGCAGCCCTCTCCCTCTAGATACGCAGTATTTT,CASSPLPLDTQYF,-,TRBJ2-3,-,TRBV9
TGTGCCAGCAGCCGCTACAGGGGCAGCAATGAGCAGTTCTTC,CASSRYRGSNEQFF,few,TRBJ2-1,TRBD1,TRBV27
TGTGCCTGGACCGGTTTCTCCTATAATTCACCCCTCCACTTT,CAWTGFSYNSPLHF,-,TRBJ1-6,-,TRBV30
TGTGCCAGCAGTTTTCACAGGGCCTACAATGAGCAGTTCTTC,CASSFHRAYNEQFF,-,TRBJ2-1,-,TRBV27
TGTGCCATCAGGGCGGGGGTTAGCACAGATACGCAGTATTTT,CAIRAGVSTDTQYF,-,TRBJ2-3,TRBD2,TRBV10-3
TGTGCCAGCAGTGAGGAGCGGGGGACGGGAGATACGCAGTATTTT,CASSEERGTGDTQYF,-,TRBJ2-3,TRBD2,TRBV6-4
TGCGCCAGCAGCTTGGCCATTACTAGCACAGATACGCAGTATTTT,CASSLAITSTDTQYF,-,TRBJ2-3,-,TRBV5-1
TGTGCCAGCAGCTCACTCAGGACAGGGATCCCCTACGAGCAGTACTTC,CASSSLRTGIPYEQYF,-,TRBJ2-7,TRBD1,TRBV11-2
TGCGCCAGCAGCTTCACAGCAAATAACTATGGCTACACCTTC,CASSFTANNYGYTF,-,TRBJ1-2,-,TRBV5-1
TGTGCCACCTACCCCGATCAGTATTTT,CATYPDQYF,-,TRBJ2-3,-,TRBV9
TGTGCCAGCAGTCCAACAGGAAGGACTAGCGGGCAAGAGACCCAGTACTTC,CASSPTGRTSGQETQYF,-,TRBJ2-5,TRBD2,TRBV27
TGTGCCAGCAGTTTCGAAGGCAGGTCCTACAATGAGCAGTTCTTC,CASSFEGRSYNEQFF,-,TRBJ2-1,-,TRBV27
TGTGCCAGCAGCCTGGGACAGATCACCGGGGAGCTGTTTTTT,CASSLGQITGELFF,-,TRBJ2-2,TRBD1,TRBV7-6
TGTGCCAGCAGCAACCCAGACAGGGGTGGCACTGAAGCTTTCTTT,CASSNPDRGGTEAFF,-,TRBJ1-1,TRBD1,TRBV5-4
TGTGCCAGCAGTGGAACAGGGTGGCGACCTGGAAACACCATATATTTT,CASSGTGWRPGNTIYF,-,TRBJ1-3,-,TRBV6-1
TGTGCCAGCAGCGTAGGGGGGAATTCACCCCTCCACTTT,CASSVGGNSPLHF,-,TRBJ1-6,-,TRBV9
TGTGCCAGCAGCCAACAGGGGGGTCTATCACCCCTCCACTTT,CASSQQGGLSPLHF,-,TRBJ1-6,TRBD1,TRBV7-9
TGTGCCTGGAGCCGCAAGGTCCAGTTCTTT,CAWSRKVQFF,-,TRBJ1-1,-,TRBV30
TGTGCCAGTATCCCCCTCGAAGATGTTCACGAGCAGTACTTC,CASIPLEDVHEQYF,-,TRBJ2-7,-,TRBV19
TGTGCCAGCAGCCCTCGGGGGGCTGGGGCCAACGTCCTGACTTTC,CASSPRGAGANVLTF,-,TRBJ2-6,TRBD2,TRBV11-3
TGCGCCACCCAACCGACTGCACACTCTGGAAACACCATATATTTT,CATQPTAHSGNTIYF,-,TRBJ1-3,-,TRBV23-1
TGTGCCAGCAGTTCGGGCAGGGGGCATACTGAAGCTTTCTTT,CASSSGRGHTEAFF,-,TRBJ1-1,TRBD1,TRBV27
TGTGCCAGCAGTGTTAATACAGGGATGGTTGGCTACACCTTC,CASSVNTGMVGYTF,-,TRBJ1-2,-,TRBV25-1
TGTGCCAGCAGATCTGGGGGGCCTGGAAACACCATATATTTT,CASRSGGPGNTIYF,-,TRBJ1-3,-,TRBV6-5
TGTGCCAGTAGTATAAGAGGGGAGAACACTGAAGCTTTCTTT,CASSIRGENTEAFF,-,TRBJ1-1,-,TRBV19
TGTGCCAGCAGCCAAGATCCTGTTACTAGCGGGGACTACAATGAGCAGTTCTTC,CASSQDPVTSGDYNEQFF,-,TRBJ2-1,TRBD2,TRBV4-2
TGTGCCAGCGGGACCAGCTCCGGGACAGTGACCGGGGAGCTGTTTTTT,CASGTSSGTVTGELFF,-,TRBJ2-2,TRBD1,TRBV7-9
TGTGCCAGCAGCCCGCGGGGCGTCTTCTCCTACGAGCAGTACTTC,CASSPRGVFSYEQYF,-,TRBJ2-7,-,TRBV5-6
TGTGCCTGGAGACCGATCTTCGGGGTAGGTGGCTACACCTTC,CAWRPIFGVGGYTF,-,TRBJ1-2,-,TRBV30
TGTGCCAGCAGCAGAGGGGGGGAGGACTATGGCTACACCTTC,CASSRGGEDYGYTF,-,TRBJ1-2,-,TRBV7-2
TGTGCCAGCAGCTTAGGGACAGGGTTCGAGCAGTACTTC,CASSLGTGFEQYF,-,TRBJ2-7,TRBD1,TRBV7-2
TGTGCCAGCAAGCGGGAAGTGGATTCACCCCTCCACTTT,CASKREVDSPLHF,-,TRBJ1-6,-,TRBV6-5
TGTGCCAGCAGTTTAACTAGAGATACGCAGTATTTT,CASSLTRDTQYF,-,TRBJ2-3,-,TRBV6-1
TGTGCCAGCAGCGGCAGGGCGAACACTGAAGCTTTCTTT,CASSGRANTEAFF,-,TRBJ1-1,-,TRBV6-5
TGTGCCAGCAGCCAAGATGAGGGAGGTACGCAGTATTTT,CASSQDEGGTQYF,-,TRBJ2-3,-,TRBV14
TGTGCCAGCAGAGGTGGCAGGGGGCTCGACGAGCAGTACTTC,CASRGGRGLDEQYF,-,TRBJ2-7,TRBD1,TRBV28
TGTGCCAGCAGCTTATATTCGGATACGCAGTATTTT,CASSLYSDTQYF,-,TRBJ2-3,-,TRBV7-6
TGTGCCAGCAGTGAATTTGGGGTCAACGTCCTGACTTTC,CASSEFGVNVLTF,-,TRBJ2-6,-,TRBV25-1
TGTGCCAGCTTCGCCCAACTGAGCGGGACGGACTATGGCTACACCTTC,CASFAQLSGTDYGYTF,-,TRBJ1-2,-,TRBV28
TGTGCCAGCAGCTTCCCACTAGCGGGGGGGGAAGAGACCCAGTACTTC,CASSFPLAGGEETQYF,-,TRBJ2-5,TRBD2,TRBV11-1
TGTGCCAGCAGCTTGGAGGCCAGGCGAAACACTGAAGCTTTCTTT,CASSLEARRNTEAFF,-,TRBJ1-1,-,TRBV5-6